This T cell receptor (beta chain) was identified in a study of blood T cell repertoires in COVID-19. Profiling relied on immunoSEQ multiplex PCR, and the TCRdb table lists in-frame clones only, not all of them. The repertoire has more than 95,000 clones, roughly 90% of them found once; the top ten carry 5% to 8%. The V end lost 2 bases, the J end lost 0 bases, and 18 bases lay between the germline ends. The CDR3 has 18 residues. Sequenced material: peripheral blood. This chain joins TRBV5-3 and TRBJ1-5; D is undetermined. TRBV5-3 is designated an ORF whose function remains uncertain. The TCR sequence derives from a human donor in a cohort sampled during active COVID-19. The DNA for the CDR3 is TGTGCCAGAAGCTTTTTAGTCGGGGTCTACGATAGCAATCAGCCCCAGCATTTT. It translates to CARSFLVGVYDSNQPQHF.